This TCR beta chain was documented in a study of T cells expressing NK-cell markers. TCRdb reprocessed the 5' RACE reads, keeping one entry per CDR3 protein, no DNA. The sample data list about 540,000 distinct CDR3 sequences. Germline V gene data show CDR1 as MDHEN and CDR2 as SYDVKM. This CDR3 has 14 amino acids. The sequence was collected from a man younger than 30 in good health. The rearrangement joins TRBV28 to TRBJ2-5; TCRdb outputs TRBD1, but without DNA this stays unchecked. The sample taken for sequencing was blood T cells: a sorted CD56 or NKG2C T cell subset, CD4+ or CD8+ T cells, or bulk PBMC T cells (not recorded which). CDR3 amino acids: CASRSGTPQETQYF.